This T cell receptor beta chain is from a study of blood T cell repertoires in COVID-19 (TCRdb year 2020). A note on the overall study: Samples covering the acute and convalescent phases of COVID-19 were provided by collaborators in the United States, Italy and Spain. The material from the prospective study consisted of cDNA or gDNA derived from T cells, B-cell-depleted T cells, or PBMCs. The dataset comprised deeply sampled blood TCRbeta repertoires from subjects exposed to, actively infected with, or recovered from COVID-19. The repertoires were released in a freely available public database meant as a resource for research on the immune response to SARS-CoV-2. The samples were drawn from two sources: the first 160 participants of the ongoing ImmuneRACE study, and over 950 subjects contributed by 6 global collaborators. Nearly every sample came with metadata listing a de-identified subject ID, COVID-19 status, age in years and sex. Where available, HLA class I and class II types were obtained from metadata supplied by the sample provider rather than from assay-based typing. The paper as a whole reports these results and caveats: Clinical and demographic metadata were provided uncurated, with the amount varying by source and participant.

TCRbeta CDR3 regions were amplified from genomic DNA using the immunoSEQ Assay, a bias-controlled multiplex PCR. As for the original processing: Nucleated cell counts per sample were estimated from amplification of reference gene primers within the assay. To quantify the absolute abundance of each unique TCRbeta CDR3 rearrangement, sequence reads were collapsed and filtered. For each sample, productive Simpson clonality was calculated by taking the square root of Simpson's diversity index across productive rearrangements. TCRdb mirrors the immuneACCESS table, restricted to in-frame sequences. Some clones are absent from its copies; in checked studies, under half trace to an unresolved V gene, and the reason for the others is unknown. The V and J calls and the clone size are those of that table, but D and trimming were determined from the DNA. The sample table contains a few hundred thousand clones; only one count was recorded for 75% to 90% of them. Clones ranked in the top ten supply around 1% of the sample.

In the prospective study, participants were roughly 18 to 100 years old, resided in about two dozen geographic areas of the United States, and were enrolled through a virtual design. In the prospective study, cohorts were assigned on the basis of participant-reported clinical history obtained from a screening survey and a study questionnaire. Recovered participants in ImmuneRACE Cohort 3 were defined as having two consecutive negative NP/OP PCR tests, clearance from a healthcare professional, or resolution of symptoms. Each participant in the prospective study had whole blood, serum and a nasopharyngeal or oropharyngeal swab collected by mobile phlebotomists. Additional blood draws and questionnaires over a roughly two-month period could optionally be provided by prospective study participants. Before DNA extraction, prospective study blood samples were shipped either frozen or at room temperature.

In this sample, this clone turned up a few times. Its antigen is not yet known. Base qualities were left out, and no much larger clone turns up one base away. From the cysteine through the phenylalanine, the CDR3 covers 15 amino acids. Kept here is only the CDR3 DNA, which spans 45 bases and is read in frame from base 1. V and J lose 0 bases and 7 bases, and a span of 10 bases separates them. The CDR1 and CDR2 encoded by the germline V gene (reference sequence) are LNHDA and SQIVND. The sequence is built from TRBV19 and TRBJ1-6, and possibly TRBD1, on 6 matching bases. Sample: PBMCs or T cells enriched from blood (not recorded which). The clonotype originates from a man between 18 and 29 years old who had recovered from COVID-19. The DNA sequence is as follows: TGTGCCAGTAGTATAGATCTACAGGGAAATTCACCCCTCCACTTT. Translated, this gives CASSIDLQGNSPLHF.